The 18 T cell receptor beta chains presented below share a single source sample, sequenced in a study of regulatory T cells in long-lasting Graves disease (dated by TCRdb to the early 2020s). In light of the paper, this sample's time point label describes: newly diagnosed GD, antithyroid drugs for less than 3 months. For both TCR sequencing and RNA sequencing, RNA was extracted from PBMCs in TRIzol. Libraries were built with multiplex PCR. TCRdb records Illumina HiSeq 4000 as the sequencer. iRepertoire HTBI primers and Arm-PCR amplification of CDR3 regions were used to construct TCR beta libraries. TCRdb took the public reads, trimmed them with fastp at Q25, ran MiXCR for clone calling and kept in-frame beta chains. Rows with one shared CDR3 protein collapse into an entry with the most common genes and DNA. The sample records 320,000 or so distinct CDR3 sequences, 18% of which are singletons. Less than 40% of the sample is in the top ten clones.

The sample was peripheral blood mononuclear cells (PBMCs), taken at new diagnosis, from a patient treated with antithyroid drugs. The receptor set was obtained from a female donor with Graves disease.

This clonotype was seen repeatedly, ten times or more. V is TRBV10-3 and J is TRBJ1-2, with 10 bases matching TRBD1. The CDR3 extends over 14 amino acids. Germline V lookup: CDR1 ENHRY, CDR2 SYGVKD. V shed 6 bases, J shed 4 bases, and the junction held 5 bases outside the gene matches. The CDR3 DNA reads TGTGCCATCAGGGACAGGGGGGATTTCTATGGCTACACCTTC. Amino acid sequence: CAIRDRGDFYGYTF.

Concerning this clonotype itself: This may arise from a read error, as a much more abundant clone is one base away. The chain links TRBV5-1 to TRBJ1-1; 7 nucleotides align to TRBD1. Germline V lookup: CDR1 SGHRS, CDR2 YFSETQ. CDR3 length: 15 residues. For the CDR3, the DNA is TGCGCCAGCAGCCTACTTCAGGGGGGGAACGCTGAAGCTTTCTTT. Its translation is CASSLLQGGNAEAFF.

This clonotype was counted many times. The gene calls are TRBV19 and TRBJ2-2; D is undetermined. Germline V gene lookup returns CDR1 LNHDA and CDR2 SQIVND (reference sequence). Trimming took 3 bases from V and 1 from J, leaving 9 bases between them. The CDR3 is made up of 15 amino acids. CDR3 coding DNA: TGTGCCAGTAGTATCGGACGGCAGAACACCGGGGAGCTGTTTTTT. This gives the protein CASSIGRQNTGELFF.

This clonotype was counted at least ten times. The V and J genes are TRBV20-1 and TRBJ2-7; D uncertain. The CDR3 sequence is 12 residues long. V was clipped by 1 base and J by 4 bases, with 8 bases between them. The germline V gene encodes CDR1 DFQATT and CDR2 SNEGSKA (reference sequence). The CDR3 spells CSARVGQYEQYF. DNA of the CDR3: TGCAGTGCTAGAGTCGGCCAGTACGAGCAGTACTTC.

Ten or more counts support this clonotype. This chain links TRBV4-1 with TRBJ2-5; D is ambiguous. Per the germline V gene, CDR1 is MGHRA and CDR2 is YSYEKL. The CDR3 covers 17 residues. Trimming removed 5 bases at V and 5 bases at J, with 24 bases between. The CDR3 DNA reads as TGCGCCAGCAGCTCCACGACTGGTCCCGCCGCGCTGGAGACCCAGTACTTC. Encoded protein: CASSSTTGPAALETQYF.

Concerning this clonotype: A much larger clone lies a single base off, so this may be a read error. J is TRBJ2-5 and V is TRBV12-3 or TRBV12-4, with D possibly matching TRBD1 (5 bases). The CDR3 consists of 13 residues. The CDR3 protein is CASSLGAEETQCF. Here the CDR3 DNA reads TGTGCCAGCAGTCTAGGGGCCGAAGAGACCCAGTGCTTC.

V and J are TRBV7-9 and TRBJ1-2; TRBD1 matches at 10 bases. This CDR3 is 14 amino acids long. CDR1 and CDR2 from the germline V gene are SEHNR and FQNEAQ (reference sequence). The V segment lost 5 bases and the J segment 2 bases; nucleotides outside the gene matches: 2. CDR3 DNA sequence: TGTGCCAGCAGCGGGGACAGGGGAAACTATGGCTACACCTTC. This sequence encodes CASSGDRGNYGYTF.

Many counts were recorded for this clonotype. The chain joins TRBV19 to TRBJ1-4; 8 bases are a match to TRBD1. In germline, CDR1 is LNHDA, CDR2 SQIVND (reference sequence). The CDR3 is 16 residues long. V shed 6 bases and J 8 bases; nucleotides not matched to a gene: 14. CDR3 sequence reads: CASSPEGQAVLEKLFF. As DNA, the CDR3 is TGTGCCAGTAGCCCGGAGGGACAGGCGGTGTTGGAAAAACTGTTTTTT.

This clonotype was detected ten times or more. The J gene is TRBJ2-2, the V gene TRBV12-3 or TRBV12-4; no definite D call. V dropped 5 bases and J dropped 1 base, with 5 bases sitting between them. The CDR3 totals 13 residues. The CDR3 spells CASSPENTGELFF. The CDR3 DNA reads as TGTGCCAGCAGTCCCGAGAACACCGGGGAGCTGTTTTTT.

This clonotype was counted at least ten times. The rearrangement joins TRBV12-3 or TRBV12-4 to TRBJ2-1, with D hard to call. This CDR3 spans 13 amino acids. Trimming took off 7 bases at V and 9 bases at J, with 16 bases between the two ends. The CDR3 loop is CASTDAGTSEQFF. CDR3 bases: TGTGCCAGCACCGACGCAGGTACCAGTGAGCAGTTCTTC.

This chain uses TRBV6-1 with TRBJ1-4; D uncertain. V dropped 5 bases and J dropped 5 bases, with 12 bases sitting between them. CDR1 MNHNS and CDR2 SASEGT come from the germline V gene. CDR3 length equals 14 residues. CDR3 region: CASSRGLGNEKLFF. The CDR3 DNA is TGTGCCAGCAGTAGAGGTTTGGGAAATGAAAAACTGTTTTTT.

This clonotype was detected many times. This chain connects TRBV19 to TRBJ2-1; 7 nucleotides align to TRBD2. The germline CDR1 and CDR2 sequences are LNHDA and SQIVND (reference sequence). This CDR3 contains 17 residues. V was pared by 1 base and J by 7 bases, with 13 bases of the junction left unmatched. The CDR3 is CASSIVAGERRWNEQFF. In nucleotides, the CDR3 is TGTGCCAGTAGTATAGTCGCGGGAGAGAGGCGGTGGAATGAGCAGTTCTTC.

J is TRBJ2-4 and V is TRBV28, with D possibly matching TRBD1 (6 bases). V lost 1 base, J lost 3 bases, and 37 bases lay in between. CDR1 is MDHEN and CDR2 is SYDVKM in the germline V gene. The CDR3 totals 24 residues. The chain's CDR3 is CASSLSHNPELGATGTLGKNIQYF. Written as DNA, the CDR3 is TGTGCCAGCAGTTTATCACATAACCCTGAACTGGGGGCAACAGGGACATTGGGCAAAAACATTCAGTACTTC.

This clonotype was picked up many times. The chain joins TRBV7-9 to TRBJ1-4, with TRBD1 matching 8 bases. CDR1 SEHNR and CDR2 FQNEAQ come from the germline V gene (reference sequence). The CDR3 runs 14 residues. J lost 7 bases, V lost 5 bases, and 6 bases had no gene match. The CDR3 DNA sequence: TGTGCCAGCAGCACCGACAGGGGAGGTGAAAAACTGTTTTTT. The encoded protein is CASSTDRGGEKLFF.

This chain's CDR3 is CASSQEGGWVFF. The CDR3 DNA reads as TGTGCCAGCAGCCAAGAAGGGGGTTGGGTGTTCTTC. The chain employs TRBV4-2 and TRBJ2-1; D perhaps matches TRBD1 (6 bases). CDR1 is LGHNA and CDR2 is YNFKEQ in the germline V gene. This CDR3 spans 12 amino acids. Deletions cut 0 bases from V and 15 bases from J, with 12 bases between.

This clonotype was seen repeatedly, ten times or more. V usage is TRBV28 and J usage is TRBJ2-1, with TRBD2 identical over 13 bases. Germline V gene data show CDR1 as MDHEN and CDR2 as SYDVKM. The V and J ends lost 5 bases and 4 bases, in that order; junction bases with no gene match: 11. The CDR3 is made up of 18 amino acids. CDR3 loop: CASSLIPGLAGRYNEQFF. As DNA, the CDR3 is TGTGCCAGCAGTCTAATACCGGGACTAGCGGGACGGTACAATGAGCAGTTCTTC.

There are many counts of this clonotype. The chain carries TRBV27 and TRBJ2-7, with TRBD2 identical over 7 bases. Germline-derived CDR1 and CDR2 are MNHEY and SMNVEV (reference sequence). The CDR3 is 14 residues long. V lost 2 bases to trimming and J lost 2 bases; unmatched junction nucleotides: 3. CDR3 amino acids: CASSLTSATYEQYF. CDR3 nucleotides: TGTGCCAGCAGTTTAACTAGCGCAACCTACGAGCAGTACTTC.

J is TRBJ2-5 and V is TRBV28; 9 nucleotides match TRBD2. The CDR3 has 14 residues. V lost 6 bases to trimming and J lost 11 bases; unmatched junction nucleotides: 13. In germline, CDR1 is MDHEN, CDR2 SYDVKM. CDR3 amino acids: CASSPHSGRYDQYF. For the CDR3, the DNA is TGTGCCAGCAGCCCTCATAGCGGGAGATACGATCAGTACTTC.